This TCR beta chain comes out of a study of cytomegalovirus exposure and HLA in healthy donors. V was shortened by 1 base and J by 8 bases, with 12 bases between the two germline ends. CDR1 and CDR2 (germline): MGHDK, SYGVNS. The CDR3 contains 14 residues. This clone was counted a single time. Other DNA sequences of this sample code for an identical CDR3. Primers included in the PCR were 60 Vbeta and 13 Jbeta primers. Some clones are missing from TCRdb's copy, which holds only in-frame ones; the method was immunoSEQ multiplex PCR. Seen here are about 100,000 clones, 70% to 80% observed once, and the top ten hold roughly 3.7%.

Specimen: PBMCs. This chain uses TRBV25-1 with TRBJ2-1; D perhaps matches TRBD1 (5 bases). The sequence was collected from a female donor in good health and CMV-seropositive. The CDR3 sequence: CASSEWGKEHEQFF. The CDR3 DNA sequence: TGTGCCAGCAGTGAATGGGGCAAGGAGCATGAGCAGTTCTTC.